A selection of T cell receptor beta chains follows, all from one sample in a study of blood T cells in healthy people across ages. From the 5' RACE reads, TCRdb called clonotypes with MiXCR, one entry per CDR3 protein. Seen here are around 1,800,000 distinct CDR3 sequences, about 39% observed once, and the top ten hold under 30%. Material: blood. The receptors originated from a human donor in good health. The CDR3 runs from the conserved cysteine through the conserved F or W. A D gene is named only where the DNA matches it firmly. Only some rows state a clone size, as once, few, many or a class for expanded clones.

clone size,J gene,D gene,V gene,CDR3 protein,CDR3 DNA
few,TRBJ1-2,TRBD1,TRBV20-1,CSAPWTGANYGYTF,TGCAGTGCTCCCTGGACAGGTGCTAACTATGGCTACACCTTC
few,TRBJ2-1,TRBD2,TRBV20-1,CSARDGVAGYNEQFF,TGCAGTGCTAGAGATGGGGTAGCGGGTTACAATGAGCAGTTCTTC
.,TRBJ2-3,TRBD2,TRBV6-5,CASRSSGGPLRDTQYF,TGTGCCAGCAGATCTAGCGGGGGGCCTTTGAGAGATACGCAGTATTTT
.,TRBJ2-3,.,TRBV18,CASSPAGRSDTQYF,TGTGCCAGCTCACCAGCGGGAAGATCAGATACGCAGTATTTT
.,TRBJ2-1,.,TRBV7-9,CASSLSGSGNEQFF,TGTGCCAGCAGCTTAAGCGGATCCGGCAATGAGCAGTTCTTC
.,TRBJ2-7,.,TRBV29-1,CSVDSTGRLNWVAYEQYF,TGCAGCGTTGATAGTACAGGGAGGTTGAACTGGGTGGCCTACGAGCAGTACTTC
.,TRBJ2-4,.,TRBV18,CASSPSGRGNIQYF,TGTGCCAGCTCACCTTCTGGACGGGGAAACATTCAGTACTTC
few,TRBJ2-7,.,TRBV5-5,CASSDRWDTPNEQYF,TGTGCCAGCAGCGATAGATGGGACACTCCTAACGAGCAGTACTTC
.,TRBJ1-2,.,TRBV4-2,CASSRDRNLNYGYTF,TGTGCCAGCAGTCGTGACAGAAACTTAAACTATGGCTACACCTTC
.,TRBJ2-3,.,TRBV2,CASSPGWVSTDTQYF,TGTGCCAGCAGCCCTGGATGGGTGAGCACAGATACGCAGTATTTT
.,TRBJ2-3,.,TRBV3-1,CASSPSGSPDTQYF,TGTGCCAGCAGCCCTTCTGGGAGCCCAGATACGCAGTATTTT
.,TRBJ2-6,TRBD1,TRBV29-1,CSVVGTAGANVRTF,TGCAGCGTCGTCGGGACAGCTGGGGCCAACGTCCGGACTTTC
few,TRBJ2-1,.,TRBV12-3/TRBV12-4,CASSPGTDHWDEQFF,TGTGCCAGCAGCCCAGGGACGGACCACTGGGATGAGCAGTTCTTC
few,TRBJ2-3,.,TRBV6-1,CASSEFFWSSGASTDTQYF,TGTGCCAGCAGTGAATTTTTTTGGTCGAGCGGAGCCAGCACAGATACGCAGTATTTT
.,TRBJ1-2,.,TRBV12-3/TRBV12-4,CASSLSYHGYTF,TGTGCCAGCAGTTTATCCTACCATGGCTACACCTTC
.,TRBJ2-7,.,TRBV5-1,CASSWGPDTYEQYF,TGCGCCAGCAGCTGGGGCCCAGACACCTACGAGCAGTACTTC
many,TRBJ2-3,.,TRBV7-2,CASSLGLMDTQYF,TGTGCCAGCAGCTTAGGACTGATGGATACGCAGTATTTT
.,TRBJ1-2,.,TRBV5-1,CASSLNRGGSLNYGYTF,TGCGCCAGCAGCTTGAATCGGGGAGGGTCGCTCAATTATGGCTACACCTTC
few,TRBJ1-1,.,TRBV4-3,CASSQDFGAVNTEAFF,TGCGCCAGCAGCCAAGATTTTGGGGCCGTGAACACTGAAGCTTTCTTT
few,TRBJ2-5,.,TRBV7-2,CASTLGDRLRSQETQYF,TGTGCCAGCACTCTGGGAGACAGGCTCAGATCCCAAGAGACCCAGTACTTC
.,TRBJ2-3,.,TRBV9,CASSTQLGDTQYF,TGTGCCAGCTCTACCCAACTGGGGGATACGCAGTATTTT
few,TRBJ2-3,.,TRBV7-9,CASQSRVIADTQYF,TGTGCCAGCCAATCGAGGGTTATCGCAGATACGCAGTATTTT
.,TRBJ2-7,TRBD2,TRBV3-1,CASSQIIGLASTYEQYF,TGTGCCAGCAGCCAAATCATCGGACTAGCCTCCACCTACGAGCAGTACTTC
few,TRBJ2-3,.,TRBV5-1,CASSYSPTDTQYF,TGCGCCAGCTCCTATTCCCCTACAGATACGCAGTATTTT
.,TRBJ1-2,TRBD1,TRBV12-3/TRBV12-4,CASSFQGDNGYTF,TGTGCCAGCAGTTTTCAGGGGGACAATGGCTACACCTTC
few,TRBJ2-5,.,TRBV5-1,CASKHREGIQETQYF,TGCGCCAGCAAGCACAGGGAGGGTATCCAAGAGACCCAGTACTTC
few,TRBJ2-5,TRBD2,TRBV3-1,CASSQDGTRGREQYF,TGTGCCAGCAGCCAAGATGGGACTAGGGGTCGGGAGCAGTACTTC
few,TRBJ2-1,TRBD2,TRBV24-1,CATSDSGTMQFF,TGTGCCACCAGTGACTCCGGGACTATGCAGTTCTTC
.,TRBJ2-5,.,TRBV7-3,CASSSVGRAQETQYF,TGTGCCAGCAGCTCCGTTGGCAGGGCCCAAGAGACCCAGTACTTC